The clone carrying this T cell receptor beta chain has a count of ten or more. Its antigen is as yet unknown. TCRdb processed the 5' RACE reads anew with MiXCR; each CDR3 protein has one entry. The data hold more than 200,000 distinct CDR3 sequences, with over 11% observed a single time. CDR3 length: 13 residues. V was pared by 6 bases and J by 4 bases, with 3 bases of the junction left unmatched. The data derive from a study of identical twins. Notes on the study in general: Memory repertoires showed no such pattern, whereas abundant cord blood beta clonotypes carried fewer insertions.

V is TRBV12-3 or TRBV12-4 and J is TRBJ1-1; 9 bases are a match to TRBD1. The TCR sequence derives from a young woman in good health. Sequencing used memory (CD45RO+) T cells sorted from blood. CDR3 bases: TGTGCCAGCAGGCAGGGACAGGGCACTGAAGCTTTCTTT. Translated: CASRQGQGTEAFF.